The 22 T cell receptor beta chains presented below share a single source sample, sequenced in a study of regulatory T cells in long-lasting Graves disease. Both iRepertoire HTBI primers and Arm-PCR of CDR3 regions were used to build the TCR beta libraries. TCRdb re-called the multiplex PCR reads through MiXCR, storing one row per CDR3 protein. This table has 370,000 or so distinct CDR3 sequences, 15% to 20% appearing once. Time point specified: newly diagnosed GD, antithyroid drugs for less than 3 months. Construction of the TCR library relied on RNA isolated from PBMCs. These same data were also listed under a study on T cells in Graves' hyperthyroidism and ophthalmopathy.

The material sequenced was peripheral blood mononuclear cells (PBMCs), taken at new diagnosis, from a patient treated with antithyroid drugs. The receptors shown here come from a woman between 18 and 29 years old with Graves disease.

The sample holds many counts of this clonotype. V usage is TRBV6-5 and J usage is TRBJ2-7, with TRBD1 matching over 10 bases. Unmatched junction bases numbered 3, after V lost 2 bases and J lost 2 bases. CDR1 MNHEY and CDR2 SVGAGI come from the germline V gene. The CDR3 runs to 15 residues. The chain's CDR3 is CASSYDGTGAYEQYF. The CDR3 DNA is TGTGCCAGCAGTTACGATGGGACAGGGGCCTACGAGCAGTACTTC.

In its sample, this clonotype was seen a few times. J is TRBJ2-7 and V is TRBV6-1; 11 bases agree with TRBD2. Trimming at V came to 5 bases and at J to 2 bases, leaving 5 bases not matched to a gene. Germline V gene data show CDR1 as MNHNS and CDR2 as SASEGT. This CDR3 contains 15 residues. CDR3 sequence (DNA): TGTGCCAGCAGTACAAATAGCGGGGGGGCCTACGAGCAGTACTTC. Residues: CASSTNSGGAYEQYF.

The chain combines TRBV5-1 with TRBJ2-1; TRBD2 matches 12 bases. Germline loops: CDR1 SGHRS, CDR2 YFSETQ. The V gene end was trimmed by 4 bases and the J gene end by 10 bases; junction bases not matched to a gene: 6. The CDR3 length is 14 residues. CDR3 bases: TGCGCCAGCAGCCCGGAACTAGCGGGAGGCGAGCAGTTCTTC. Its translation is CASSPELAGGEQFF.

The chain employs TRBV28 and TRBJ1-1; D uncertain. This CDR3 has 11 amino acids. Trimming took off 3 bases at V and 10 bases at J, with 9 bases between the two ends. Per germline, CDR1 MDHEN and CDR2 SYDVKM. CDR3 protein: CASSLPPRAFF. The CDR3 DNA follows: TGTGCCAGCAGTTTGCCTCCGAGAGCTTTCTTT.

This clonotype was observed many times. The chain combines TRBV7-9 with TRBJ2-7; D is uncertain. Germline assignment: CDR1 SEHNR and CDR2 FQNEAQ (reference sequence). This CDR3 has 12 residues. V was pared by 5 bases and J by 0 bases, with 5 bases between. This CDR3 reads CASSRSSYEQYF. The CDR3 nucleotides read TGTGCCAGCAGCCGTAGCTCCTACGAGCAGTACTTC.

This clonotype was recorded at least ten times. This rearrangement joins TRBV11-3 to TRBJ2-1; 8 nucleotides align to TRBD2. Germline values: CDR1 SGHNT, CDR2 YENEEA. The trim removed 1 base at V and 9 bases at J, leaving 11 bases unmatched. The CDR3 is made up of 16 amino acids. The CDR3 protein is CASSLGVTAGVGEQFF. In nucleotides, the CDR3 is TGTGCCAGCAGCTTAGGGGTTACAGCGGGAGTTGGTGAGCAGTTCTTC.

This clonotype was picked up many times. J is TRBJ2-5 and V is TRBV28; D not resolved. V was cut by 0 bases and J by 5 bases, with 10 bases left in between. Germline CDR1 MDHEN, CDR2 SYDVKM. The CDR3 runs 14 residues. Here the CDR3 reads CASSLWVETETQYF. CDR3 nucleotides: TGTGCCAGCAGTTTATGGGTAGAGACGGAGACCCAGTACTTC.

This clonotype was observed a handful of times. This chain joins TRBV7-2 and TRBJ1-6; D is unclear. The CDR3 sequence is 13 residues long. Germline CDR1 is SGHTA and CDR2 is FQGNSA. V was cut by 5 bases and J by 10 bases, with 12 bases left in between. The CDR3 DNA sequence: TGTGCCAGCAGCGTAGTGTCCGGCTCACCCCTCCACTTT. This encodes CASSVVSGSPLHF.

This clonotype came up many times. The chain joins TRBV28 to TRBJ1-2, with D uncertain. The ends were cut back, 5 bases at V and 8 bases at J, with 9 bases in the middle. The germline CDR1 and CDR2 sequences are MDHEN and SYDVKM. The CDR3 is 11 residues long. The CDR3 loop reads CASSRSEGYTF. Written as DNA, the CDR3 is TGTGCCAGCAGTCGTTCGGAAGGCTACACCTTC.

This clonotype was recorded many times. This chain links TRBV18 with TRBJ1-4; D gene ambiguous. Trimming shortened V by 3 bases and J by 7 bases, and 12 bases separated the two germline ends. The V gene's germline CDR1 is KGHSH and CDR2 LQKENI. The CDR3 consists of 14 residues. The CDR3 reads CASSPNEGVEKLFF. For the CDR3, the DNA is TGTGCCAGCTCACCGAATGAGGGTGTTGAAAAACTGTTTTTT.

About this clonotype: It may be a read error: a sequence one base away is much more abundant. The CDR3 DNA reads as TGTGCCAGCAGTCCTGGACTAGCGGGGGGCACAAAGTGGGACTACGAGCAGTTCTTC. It encodes CASSPGLAGGTKWDYEQFF. This chain joins TRBV28 and TRBJ2-5; 14 bases align to TRBD2. The better agreement between TRBJ2-1 and the DNA end casts doubt on the J call. The CDR3 covers 19 residues. CDR1 is MDHEN and CDR2 is SYDVKM in the germline V gene.

This clonotype has ten or more counts. This chain links TRBV7-8 with TRBJ2-7; D not certain. V gave up 0 bases and J gave up 6 bases, with 9 bases separating them. The CDR3 has 13 amino acids. Germline loops: CDR1 SGHVS, CDR2 FQNEAQ. The CDR3 region is CASSLAHLREQYF. The CDR3 nucleotides are TGTGCCAGCAGCTTAGCGCATCTTCGCGAGCAGTACTTC.

In nucleotides, the CDR3 is TGTGCCAGCAGAGAAGAGGGGCCGGGGACCCAGTACTTC. It is translated as CASREEGPGTQYF. The V and J genes are TRBV7-2 and TRBJ2-5; D may be TRBD1 or TRBD2 (5 bases each). The V end was cut by 6 bases, the J end by 7 bases, with 15 bases between. CDR3 length equals 13 residues. The germline V gene encodes CDR1 SGHTA and CDR2 FQGNSA.

The table lists this clonotype with a few counts. The chain combines TRBV10-3 with TRBJ1-3; D gene ambiguous. This CDR3 region has 15 residues. Trimming shortened V by 2 bases and J by 0 bases, and 8 bases separated the two germline ends. Germline V gene lookup returns CDR1 ENHRY and CDR2 SYGVKD. CDR3 in amino acids: CAISEREGSGNTIYF. The CDR3 nucleotides read TGTGCCATCAGTGAGCGGGAAGGCTCTGGAAACACCATATATTTT.

Note on this clonotype: Relative to the germline gene, one junction end is altered; a read error may explain this. V gene TRBV6-1 combines with J gene TRBJ2-1, with TRBD1 matching 8 bases. The CDR3 consists of 16 residues. Germline assignment: CDR1 MNHNS and CDR2 SASEGT. The CDR3 spells CAGSSSAGTGGNEQFF. CDR3 coding DNA: TGTGCCGGCAGCTCCTCCGCCGGGACAGGAGGGAATGAGCAGTTCTTC.

This clonotype came up a few times. The conserved closing phenylalanine or tryptophan is absent in this CDR3, likely reflecting a read error. V gene TRBV2 combines with J gene TRBJ2-2, with a possible D match to TRBD1 (6 bases). V gave up 7 bases and J gave up 7 bases, with 7 bases separating them. The germline V gene encodes CDR1 SNHLY and CDR2 FYNNEI. The CDR3 is 11 amino acids. In nucleotides, the CDR3 is TGTGCCAGCAAGGGGGTCGGGGAGCTGTTTCTT. Encoded protein: CASKGVGELFL.

The chain combines TRBV7-9 with TRBJ1-6; 8 nucleotides line up with TRBD1. Germline lookup yields CDR1 SEHNR and CDR2 FQNEAQ (reference sequence). The CDR3 totals 14 residues. The V and J ends lost 5 bases and 9 bases, in that order; junction bases with no gene match: 6. CDR3 protein: CASSLGQGRSPLHF. The CDR3 nucleotides read TGTGCCAGCAGCCTTGGACAGGGCCGTTCACCCCTCCACTTT. Filled out from reference TRBV7-9 and TRBJ1-6, the complete variable domain reads DTGVSQNPRHKITKRGQNVTFRCDPISEHNRLYWYRQTLGQGPEFLTYFQNEAQLEKSRLLSDRFSAERPKGSFSTLEIQRTEQGDSAMYLCASSLGQGRSPLHFGNGTRLTVT.

This clonotype was picked up many times. The rearrangement links TRBV20-1 to TRBJ1-1; TRBD1 agrees at 7 bases. The V gene's germline CDR1 is DFQATT and CDR2 SNEGSKA (reference sequence). The CDR3 contains 13 residues. The V and J ends lost 5 bases and 1 base, in that order; junction bases with no gene match: 4. CDR3 nucleotides: TGCAGTGCTGGGACAGTTAGGAACACTGAAGCTTTCTTT. Translating it yields CSAGTVRNTEAFF.

The table lists this clonotype with many counts. This rearrangement joins TRBV5-1 to TRBJ1-2; D gene uncertain. The CDR3 covers 13 residues. With 4 bases removed from V and 8 bases from J, the gap between germline ends came to 15 bases. From germline, CDR1 is SGHRS and CDR2 YFSETQ. CDR3 sequence: CASSRPDPTGYTF. The DNA for the CDR3 is TGCGCCAGCAGCCGACCCGACCCCACGGGCTACACCTTC.

In its sample, this clonotype was seen a few times. The gene calls are TRBV20-1 and TRBJ2-2; no firm D call. Germline CDR1 DFQATT, CDR2 SNEGSKA (reference sequence). CDR3 size: 14 residues. Trimming removed 1 base at V and 8 bases at J, with 14 bases between. This CDR3 is CSARVQGPKGELFF. The DNA of the CDR3 is TGCAGTGCTAGAGTACAAGGGCCCAAGGGGGAGCTGTTTTTT.

This clonotype was seen many times. The chain couples TRBV2 to TRBJ1-1; 10 nucleotides agree with TRBD1. The ends lost 7 bases at V and 1 base at J; junction bases unmatched: 12. Germline V CDR1 and CDR2: SNHLY, FYNNEI. The CDR3 spans 17 residues. The CDR3 nucleotides are TGTGCCAGCATGAGACCGGGACAGGGGCTCGAGAACACTGAAGCTTTCTTT. Its protein product is CASMRPGQGLENTEAFF.

CDR3 nucleotides: TGTGCCAGTAGTATCCTCACTAGCGGATATCATACGCAGTATTTT. This codes for CASSILTSGYHTQYF. The rearrangement links TRBV19 to TRBJ2-3; TRBD2 aligns across 8 bases. V shed 3 bases, J shed 7 bases, and the junction held 9 bases outside the gene matches. There are 15 residues in the CDR3. Germline V lookup: CDR1 LNHDA, CDR2 SQIVND (reference sequence).